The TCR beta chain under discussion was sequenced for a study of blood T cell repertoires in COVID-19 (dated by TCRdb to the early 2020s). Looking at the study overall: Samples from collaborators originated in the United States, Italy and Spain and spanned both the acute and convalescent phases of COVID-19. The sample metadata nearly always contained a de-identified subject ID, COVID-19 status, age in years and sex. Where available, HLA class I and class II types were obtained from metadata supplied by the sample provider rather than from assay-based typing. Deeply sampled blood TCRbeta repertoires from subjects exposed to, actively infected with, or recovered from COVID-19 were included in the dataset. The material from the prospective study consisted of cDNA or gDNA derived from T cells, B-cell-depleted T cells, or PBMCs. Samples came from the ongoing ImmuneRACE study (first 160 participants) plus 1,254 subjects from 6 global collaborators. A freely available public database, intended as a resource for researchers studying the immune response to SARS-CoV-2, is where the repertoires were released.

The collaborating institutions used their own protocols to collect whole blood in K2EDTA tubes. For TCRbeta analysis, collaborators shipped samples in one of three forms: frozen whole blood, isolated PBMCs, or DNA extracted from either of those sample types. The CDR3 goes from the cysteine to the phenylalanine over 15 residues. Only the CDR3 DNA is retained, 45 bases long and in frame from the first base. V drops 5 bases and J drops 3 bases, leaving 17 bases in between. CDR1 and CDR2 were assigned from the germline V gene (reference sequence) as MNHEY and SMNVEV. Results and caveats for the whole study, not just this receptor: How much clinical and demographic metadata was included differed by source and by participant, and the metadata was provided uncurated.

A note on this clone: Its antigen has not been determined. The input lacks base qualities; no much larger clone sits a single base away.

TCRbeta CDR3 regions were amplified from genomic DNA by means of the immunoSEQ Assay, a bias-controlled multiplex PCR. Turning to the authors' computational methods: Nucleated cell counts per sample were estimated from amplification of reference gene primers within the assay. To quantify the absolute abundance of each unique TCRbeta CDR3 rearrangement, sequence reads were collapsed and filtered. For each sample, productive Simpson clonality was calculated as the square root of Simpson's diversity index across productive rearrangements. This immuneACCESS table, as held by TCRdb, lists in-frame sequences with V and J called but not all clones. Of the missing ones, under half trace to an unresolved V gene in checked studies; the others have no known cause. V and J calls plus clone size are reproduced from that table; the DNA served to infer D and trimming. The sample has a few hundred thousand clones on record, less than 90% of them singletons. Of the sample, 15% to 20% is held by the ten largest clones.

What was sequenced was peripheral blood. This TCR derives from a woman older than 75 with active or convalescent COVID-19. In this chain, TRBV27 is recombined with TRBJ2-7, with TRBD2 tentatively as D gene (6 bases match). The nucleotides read TGTGCCAGCAGTCCCTCGTCCGTAGCGGACTACGAGCAGTACTTC. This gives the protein CASSPSSVADYEQYF.